The 21 T cell receptor beta chains given below trace back to one sample, sequenced in a study of blood T cell repertoires in COVID-19. TCRdb keeps only in-frame clones here, not all; method: immunoSEQ multiplex PCR. The sample carries roughly 37,000 clones, around four fifths recorded once. The sample taken for sequencing was peripheral blood. The source of these receptors is a human donor in a cohort sampled during active COVID-19.

The J gene is TRBJ1-2, the V gene TRBV9, with D possibly TRBD1 on 5 matching bases. Germline CDR1 SGDLS, CDR2 YYNGEE. Trimming removed 4 bases from V and 5 bases from J, with 12 bases in between. This CDR3 comprises 13 residues. The CDR3 reads CASSPPGGYGYTF. The CDR3 DNA is TGTGCCAGCAGCCCCCCCGGGGGTTATGGCTACACCTTC.

The gene calls are TRBV19 and TRBJ1-1, with 9 bases matching TRBD1. The CDR3 runs to 13 residues. V gave up 5 bases and J gave up 4 bases; unmatched junction bases: 2. Germline V lookup: CDR1 LNHDA, CDR2 SQIVND (reference sequence). The CDR3 nucleotides read TGTGCCAGTAGTCAGGACAGGGGCACTGAAGCTTTCTTT. As protein: CASSQDRGTEAFF.

The CDR3 spells CASSLGLDYNEQFF. The CDR3 nucleotides are TGTGCCAGCAGCTTGGGGCTAGATTACAATGAGCAGTTCTTC. The chain carries TRBV5-8 and TRBJ2-1; the D is unclear. The CDR3 is made up of 14 amino acids. Germline values: CDR1 SGHTS, CDR2 YDEGEE. V lost 0 bases, J lost 4 bases, and 8 bases lay in between.

This chain uses TRBV7-9 with TRBJ1-6; D may be TRBD1 (6 bases). Trimming cost V 1 base and J 6 bases, with 10 bases left between them. This CDR3 region has 15 residues. Germline-derived CDR1 and CDR2 are SEHNR and FQNEAQ (reference sequence). The CDR3 DNA sequence: TGTGCCAGCAGCTTAGGCCGACAGGTTAATTCACCCCTCCACTTT. Translating it yields CASSLGRQVNSPLHF.

The chain couples TRBV5-1 to TRBJ2-5, with D possibly TRBD1 on 6 matching bases. The length of the CDR3 is 14 residues. V was trimmed by 0 bases and J by 4 bases, leaving 10 bases between them. Germline V gene sequence: CDR1 SGHRS, CDR2 YFSETQ. The CDR3 coding sequence is TGCGCCAGCAGCTTGGGGACAGTTCTAGAGACCCAGTACTTC. Translated, it gives CASSLGTVLETQYF.

The chain has TRBV28 and TRBJ1-1; 8 bases are shared with TRBD1. The CDR3 covers 15 residues. The trim removed 5 bases at V and 2 bases at J, leaving 7 bases unmatched. Germline V gene data show CDR1 as MDHEN and CDR2 as SYDVKM. The CDR3 nucleotides are TGTGCCAGCAGTCCCCACAGGGGGGCAAACACTGAAGCTTTCTTT. It specifies CASSPHRGANTEAFF. The variable domain in full, completed from reference TRBV28 and TRBJ1-1, reads DVKVTQSSRYLVKRTGEKVFLECVQDMDHENMFWYRQDPGLGLRLIYFSYDVKMKEKGDIPEGYSVSREKKERFSLILESASTNQTSMYLCASSPHRGANTEAFFGQGTRLTVV.

This clone showed up just a few times. The V gene is TRBV29-1, the J gene TRBJ2-7; TRBD1 matches at 9 bases. V gave up 2 bases and J gave up 3 bases; unmatched junction bases: 5. Germline CDR1 and CDR2: SQVTM and ANQGSEA. The CDR3 loop spans 14 amino acids. The CDR3 DNA is TGCAGCGTTGAACCCGGGACAGGGCACTACGAGCAGTACTTC. Protein: CSVEPGTGHYEQYF.

V usage is TRBV28 and J usage is TRBJ1-4; no firm D call. Germline V gene lookup returns CDR1 MDHEN and CDR2 SYDVKM. This CDR3 spans 17 amino acids. The V end was cut by 1 base, the J end by 4 bases, with 16 bases between. CDR3 residues: CASSLSPWRAVNEKLFF. The CDR3 nucleotides are TGTGCCAGCAGTTTATCCCCGTGGAGGGCGGTTAATGAAAAACTGTTTTTT.

V and J are TRBV24-1 and TRBJ2-5, with no clear D. This CDR3 is 12 amino acids long. The germline gives CDR1 KGHDR, CDR2 SFDVKD. The V end was cut by 10 bases, the J end by 3 bases, with 11 bases between. The CDR3 loop reads CATLMLEETQYF. Here the CDR3 DNA reads TGTGCCACTTTGATGTTAGAAGAGACCCAGTACTTC.

The chain is built from TRBV6-5 and TRBJ2-3, with D tentatively TRBD1 (6 bases). Trimming shortened V by 7 bases and J by 10 bases, and 18 bases separated the two germline ends. The germline gives CDR1 MNHEY, CDR2 SVGAGI. This CDR3 has 13 amino acids. The CDR3 region is CASTALQGGAQYF. The CDR3 bases are TGTGCCAGCACCGCTCTACAGGGTGGGGCGCAGTATTTT.

The J gene is TRBJ2-3, the V gene TRBV24-1; 13 positions match TRBD2. Trimming at V came to 4 bases and at J to 4 bases, leaving 10 bases not matched to a gene. There are 18 residues in the CDR3. Germline V gene sequence: CDR1 KGHDR, CDR2 SFDVKD. CDR3 DNA: TGTGCCACCAGTGAAGGTCGACTAGCGGGGGGTGGAGCAGATACGCAGTATTTT. It encodes CATSEGRLAGGGADTQYF.

The V gene is TRBV5-1, the J gene TRBJ2-1, with D tentatively TRBD2 (6 bases). Germline V CDR1 and CDR2: SGHRS, YFSETQ. The CDR3 length is 18 residues. Between the trimmed V and J ends, which lost 0 bases and 0 bases, there was a span of 16 bases. The CDR3 sequence: CASSLAVGTGSSYNEQFF. CDR3 sequence (DNA): TGCGCCAGCAGCTTGGCCGTCGGGACTGGAAGCTCCTACAATGAGCAGTTCTTC. Full variable domain (remainder filled in from reference TRBV5-1 and TRBJ2-1): KAGVTQTPRYLIKTRGQQVTLSCSPISGHRSVSWYQQTPGQGLQFLFEYFSETQRNKGNFPGRFSGRQFSNSRSEMNVSTLELGDSALYLCASSLAVGTGSSYNEQFFGPGTRLTVL.

J is TRBJ1-1 and V is TRBV6-1; possible D gene TRBD1, 6 bases. The V gene's germline CDR1 is MNHNS and CDR2 SASEGT. This CDR3 has 16 residues. The germline V and J ends were trimmed by 4 bases and 1 base, with 16 bases remaining between them. For the CDR3, the DNA is TGTGCCAGCAGTGCCCAGGGGAGGGTGACGAACACTGAAGCTTTCTTT. Translation: CASSAQGRVTNTEAFF.

The chain is built from TRBV27 and TRBJ1-1; D perhaps matches TRBD1 (6 bases). In germline, CDR1 is MNHEY, CDR2 SMNVEV (reference sequence). The CDR3 covers 14 residues. Trimming cost V 2 bases and J 3 bases, with 10 bases left between them. DNA for the CDR3: TGTGCCAGCAGTTTAAGGCAGGGGTACACTGAAGCTTTCTTT. Encoded protein: CASSLRQGYTEAFF.

The chain combines TRBV7-2 with TRBJ2-7, with D possibly matching TRBD1 (5 bases). Deletions cut 2 bases from V and 3 bases from J, with 11 bases between. CDR3 length equals 14 residues. Germline V lookup: CDR1 SGHTA, CDR2 FQGNSA. CDR3 bases: TGTGCCAGCAGCTTAATGAGACAGAACTACGAGCAGTACTTC. It codes for CASSLMRQNYEQYF.

The chain has TRBV19 and TRBJ2-3, with 11 bases that match TRBD2. V dropped 7 bases and J dropped 2; count of bases not matched to a gene: 8. Germline values: CDR1 LNHDA, CDR2 SQIVND (reference sequence). There are 16 residues in the CDR3. CDR3 protein: CASNSGGAEFTDTQYF. The CDR3 DNA reads TGTGCCAGTAATAGCGGGGGGGCTGAATTCACAGATACGCAGTATTTT.

The V call is TRBV7-2, the J call TRBJ1-6; weak D call: TRBD1 (5 bases). CDR3 length equals 18 residues. CDR1 is SGHTA, CDR2 FQGNSA, per germline. V lost 3 bases, J lost 6 bases, and 21 bases lay in between. Here the CDR3 reads CASSLMESGGTFNSPLHF. DNA for the CDR3: TGTGCCAGCAGCTTGATGGAGTCGGGGGGGACGTTTAATTCACCCCTCCACTTT.

The gene calls are TRBV29-1 and TRBJ2-7, with a tentative D call TRBD2 (5 bases). The CDR3 consists of 13 residues. V shed 6 bases and J shed 3 bases, with 15 bases lying between them. The germline V gene has CDR1 SQVTM and CDR2 ANQGSEA. The CDR3 loop reads CSVDRTGDYEQYF. In DNA form, the CDR3 reads TGCAGCGTCGACCGGACTGGGGACTACGAGCAGTACTTC.

This chain connects TRBV28 to TRBJ1-2, with D unresolved. Germline assignment: CDR1 MDHEN and CDR2 SYDVKM. The CDR3 spans 13 residues. V gave up 7 bases and J gave up 0 bases, with 9 bases separating them. As DNA, the CDR3 is TGTGCCAGCACTGACTCCGCTAACTATGGCTACACCTTC. Its translation is CASTDSANYGYTF.

The gene calls are TRBV19 and TRBJ2-7; D is uncertain. Between the trimmed V and J ends, which lost 5 bases and 3 bases, there was a span of 11 bases. Germline-derived CDR1 and CDR2 are LNHDA and SQIVND (reference sequence). This CDR3 spans 13 amino acids. This CDR3 is CASSSIALYEQYF. The CDR3 DNA is TGTGCCAGTAGTTCGATAGCCCTCTACGAGCAGTACTTC.

This chain uses TRBV9 with TRBJ1-2; D is unresolved. Germline CDR1 and CDR2: SGDLS and YYNGEE. The CDR3 length is 13 residues. Trimming removed 4 bases from V and 4 bases from J, with 11 bases in between. The CDR3 region is CASSSPGSYGYTF. The CDR3 DNA follows: TGTGCCAGCAGCTCTCCAGGAAGCTATGGCTACACCTTC.